A single sample is the source of the 32 T cell receptor beta chains below, sequenced in a study of Graves' ophthalmopathy and Graves' hyperthyroidism. RNA transcripts served as template for amplifying TCR beta CDR3 sequences. HTBI primers served in a first-round RT-PCR, which a second-round multiplex PCR followed. TCRdb recomputed calls from the multiplex PCR reads with MiXCR, one row per CDR3 protein. Of 580,000 or so distinct CDR3 sequences in the sample, under 45% were seen once. The sequenced sample consisted of peripheral blood or thyroid tissue (not recorded which). Receptors originate from an adult man with Graves' hyperthyroidism.

Note on this clonotype: Relative to the germline gene, one junction end is altered; a read error may explain this. The chain is built from TRBV4-1 and TRBJ1-2; 9 positions agree with TRBD1. The CDR3 length is 15 residues. Germline values: CDR1 MGHRA, CDR2 YSYEKL. CDR3 DNA: TGTGCCAGCAGCCAAGTTCCCGGGACAGGGCATGGCTACACCTTC. It is translated as CASSQVPGTGHGYTF.

This clonotype was observed at least ten times. The V and J genes are TRBV2 and TRBJ2-2; unclear D gene. The CDR3 totals 13 residues. The V and J ends lost 6 bases and 2 bases respectively, with 7 bases between them. CDR1 is SNHLY and CDR2 is FYNNEI in the germline V gene. In DNA form, the CDR3 reads TGTGCCAGCAGCGGACGTAACACCGGGGAGCTGTTTTTT. Protein product: CASSGRNTGELFF.

This clonotype was counted many times. The CDR3: CASSLAGRAVTEAFF. The CDR3 DNA follows: TGCGCCAGCAGCTTGGCCGGCAGGGCGGTAACTGAAGCTTTCTTT. The chain has TRBV5-1 and TRBJ1-1, with D possibly being TRBD1 (5 bases). CDR3 length: 15 amino acids. CDR1 and CDR2 (germline): SGHRS, YFSETQ. The ends were cut back, 0 bases at V and 5 bases at J, with 14 bases in the middle.

The chain uses TRBV7-9 and TRBJ2-7; 12 nucleotides match TRBD2. The CDR3 covers 16 residues. Trimming removed 5 bases from V and 4 bases from J; junction bases left unmatched: 9. Germline lookup yields CDR1 SEHNR and CDR2 FQNEAQ (reference sequence). CDR3 nucleotides: TGTGCCAGCAGCCTGGAGACTAGCGGGAGCTGGTACGAGCAGTACTTC. Amino acids: CASSLETSGSWYEQYF.

This clonotype was observed a few times. This sequence joins TRBV2 and TRBJ2-7, with a tentative D call TRBD1 (6 bases). The CDR3 covers 15 residues. V was shortened by 6 bases and J by 6 bases, with 21 bases between the two germline ends. CDR1 and CDR2 from the germline V gene are SNHLY and FYNNEI. The DNA of the CDR3 is TGTGCCAGCAGAAAAGTGGACAGTACGAAAATCGAGCAGTACTTC. This encodes CASRKVDSTKIEQYF.

V and J are TRBV2 and TRBJ1-1; D not resolved. V lost 8 bases and J lost 5, with 9 bases in between. This CDR3 spans 11 amino acids. CDR1 is SNHLY, CDR2 FYNNEI, per germline. The CDR3 DNA is TGTGCCAGCGAGCCAACTACTGAAGCTTTCTTT. Protein product: CASEPTTEAFF.

This clonotype was seen a handful of times. J is TRBJ2-5 and V is TRBV18; 13 nucleotides agree with TRBD2. V shed 2 bases and J 5 bases; nucleotides not matched to a gene: 5. Looked up from germline, CDR1 is KGHSH and CDR2 is LQKENI. The CDR3 sequence is 16 residues long. The CDR3 sequence: CASSPWTSGGRETQYF. CDR3 nucleotide sequence: TGTGCCAGCTCACCATGGACTAGCGGGGGCAGGGAGACCCAGTACTTC.

The chain is built from TRBV11-2 and TRBJ1-2; D not certain. This CDR3 has 18 residues. CDR1 and CDR2 from the germline V gene are SGHAT and FQNNGV. V lost 6 bases and J 2 bases, leaving 25 bases between the germline ends. The CDR3: CASSSGFFLSRFNYGYTF. CDR3 DNA: TGTGCCAGCAGTTCCGGTTTTTTTCTCAGTCGATTCAACTATGGCTACACCTTC.

This rearrangement joins TRBV29-1 to TRBJ2-6; D remains unclear. Germline V lookup: CDR1 SQVTM, CDR2 ANQGSEA. The length of the CDR3 is 17 residues. Trimming cost V 8 bases and J 0 bases, with 20 bases left between them. DNA of the CDR3: TGCAGCTTGAGCTGGAGCGAACCGATCTCTGGGGCCAACGTCCTGACTTTC. Translated: CSLSWSEPISGANVLTF. Full variable domain (rest looked up from reference TRBV29-1 and TRBJ2-6): SAVISQKPSRDICQRGTSLTIQCQVDSQVTMMFWYRQQPGQSLTLIATANQGSEATYESGFVIDKFPISRPNLTFSTLTVSNMSPEDSSIYLCSLSWSEPISGANVLTFGAGSRLTVL.

This clonotype was picked up one time. At one of its ends the junction is not consistent with the germline gene, which may arise from a read error. V usage is TRBV15 and J usage is TRBJ2-2, with TRBD2 as a possible D gene (7 bases). The germline gives CDR1 LNHNV, CDR2 YYDKDF (reference sequence). This CDR3 region has 17 residues. The CDR3, as DNA: TGTGCCAGCAGCGTAGGGGGGGACCCCTCGATCACCGGGGAGCTGTTTTTT. It translates to CASSVGGDPSITGELFF.

In this sample, this clonotype turned up many times. J is TRBJ2-7 and V is TRBV7-8, with unresolved D. V was clipped by 5 bases and J by 2 bases, with 16 bases between them. The germline V gene has CDR1 SGHVS and CDR2 FQNEAQ. The CDR3 runs 15 residues. The chain's CDR3 is CASSPRAAVPYEQYF. CDR3 nucleotides: TGTGCCAGCAGCCCACGCGCGGCAGTCCCCTACGAGCAGTACTTC.

This clonotype was detected ten times or more. The J gene is TRBJ1-2, the V gene TRBV5-4; TRBD1 is a possible D gene (6 bases). The CDR3 extends over 14 amino acids. The V gene lost 0 bases and the J gene lost 7 bases, with 13 bases spanning the gap. The germline V gene encodes CDR1 SGHNT and CDR2 YYREEE (reference sequence). CDR3 coding DNA: TGTGCCAGCAGCTTGGTTTCGGGGGCCGCTGGCTACACCTTC. It specifies CASSLVSGAAGYTF. Combining the CDR3 with reference TRBV5-4 and TRBJ1-2 gives the whole variable domain ETGVTQSPTHLIKTRGQQVTLRCSSQSGHNTVSWYQQALGQGPQFIFQYYREEENGRGNFPPRFSGLQFPNYSSELNVNALELDDSALYLCASSLVSGAAGYTFGSGTRLTVV.

The chain combines TRBV19 with TRBJ2-1; 13 bases align to TRBD2. V trimming: 4 bases; J trimming: 8 bases; junction bases outside the gene matches: 8. The CDR3 has 16 residues. Germline CDR1 LNHDA, CDR2 SQIVND (reference sequence). CDR3 region: CASSTRRTSGSDEQFF. The CDR3 DNA sequence: TGTGCCAGTAGTACTCGTCGGACTAGCGGGAGCGATGAGCAGTTCTTC.

With respect to this clonotype: One end of the junction varies from germline; a read error may be responsible. This sequence joins TRBV10-2 and TRBJ2-7; D might be TRBD1 (6 bases). This CDR3 is built from 17 residues. Germline V gene sequence: CDR1 WSHSY, CDR2 SAAADI. In DNA form, the CDR3 reads TGTGCCAGCAGTGAAGCGACCGGGACAAGTTACTCCTACGAGCAGTACTTC. Its translation: CASSEATGTSYSYEQYF.

Points on this clonotype: Its ends do not fully match the called genes, so a read error is possible. The V call is TRBV19, the J call TRBJ2-6, with a weak D call TRBD1 (5 bases). From germline, CDR1 is LNHDA and CDR2 SQIVND (reference sequence). The CDR3 contains 16 residues. CDR3 residues: CASSITGRRGANVLTF. The CDR3 coding sequence is TGTGCCAGTAGTATTACGGGTCGGCGTGGGGCAAACGTCCTGACTTTC. Combining the CDR3 with reference TRBV19 and TRBJ2-6 gives the whole variable domain DGGITQSPKYLFRKEGQNVTLSCEQNLNHDAMYWYRQDPGQGLRLIYYSQIVNDFQKGDIAEGYSVSREKKESFPLTVTSAQKNPTAFYLCASSITGRRGANVLTFGAGSRLTVL.

In its sample, this clonotype was seen a few times. The rearrangement uses TRBV24-1 and TRBJ2-2, with D tentatively TRBD1 (6 bases). With 9 bases removed from V and 2 bases from J, the gap between germline ends came to 12 bases. Germline V gene data show CDR1 as KGHDR and CDR2 as SFDVKD. The CDR3 consists of 14 residues. The CDR3, as DNA: TGTGCCACCGCCGGACAGTCTAACACCGGGGAGCTGTTTTTT. It encodes CATAGQSNTGELFF.

V and J are TRBV2 and TRBJ2-3, with D perhaps given as TRBD1 or TRBD2 (5 bases each). Germline V CDR1 and CDR2: SNHLY, FYNNEI. V was trimmed by 6 bases and J by 1 base, leaving 8 bases between them. The CDR3 has 13 residues. The DNA of the CDR3 is TGTGCCAGCAGGGGGGACGGCACAGATACGCAGTATTTT. This encodes CASRGDGTDTQYF.

This clonotype has a handful of counts. The genes are TRBV27 and TRBJ2-5; weak D call: TRBD2 (6 bases). CDR3 length: 15 residues. Looked up from germline, CDR1 is MNHEY and CDR2 is SMNVEV (reference sequence). Deletions cut 5 bases from V and 2 bases from J, with 15 bases between. CDR3 protein: CASSPERAYQETQYF. The CDR3 region has the DNA TGTGCCAGCAGTCCAGAGCGGGCCTATCAAGAGACCCAGTACTTC.

This clonotype was seen many times. V gene TRBV10-2 combines with J gene TRBJ1-5; D is perhaps TRBD1 (5 bases). The V gene lost 2 bases and the J gene lost 7 bases, with 12 bases spanning the gap. The CDR3 runs 14 residues. CDR1 WSHSY and CDR2 SAAADI come from the germline V gene. The CDR3 bases are TGCGCCAGCAGTGAGACGTTTGGGGACCAGCCCCAGCATTTT. Translating gives CASSETFGDQPQHF.

This clonotype was observed at least ten times. The rearrangement joins TRBV29-1 to TRBJ1-5, with TRBD1 identical over 11 bases. The CDR3 runs 14 residues. The ends lost 6 bases at V and 6 bases at J; junction bases unmatched: 7. From germline, CDR1 is SQVTM and CDR2 ANQGSEA. CDR3 nucleotides: TGCAGCGTGGGGACAGGGGGTGGGACTCAGCCCCAGCATTTT. This translates into CSVGTGGGTQPQHF.

This rearrangement joins TRBV20-1 to TRBJ2-3; D uncertain. Trimming removed 1 base at V and 5 bases at J, with 7 bases between. Germline CDR1 reads DFQATT; CDR2 reads SNEGSKA (reference sequence). The CDR3 loop spans 12 amino acids. The DNA for the CDR3 is TGCAGTGCTAGAGGAAACGGAGATACGCAGTATTTT. It yields the protein CSARGNGDTQYF.

This clonotype was detected many times. CDR3 bases: TGCAGTGCTAGGACAGGGAGTCGAGCTGGCTACACCTTC. Protein sequence: CSARTGSRAGYTF. The chain couples TRBV20-1 to TRBJ1-2, with 7 nucleotides matching TRBD1. Germline V gene data show CDR1 as DFQATT and CDR2 as SNEGSKA (reference sequence). CDR3 length: 13 amino acids. Germline trimming cut 3 bases from V and 7 bases from J; bases unmatched to any gene: 8.

The chain couples TRBV7-9 to TRBJ2-6; TRBD1 aligns across 8 bases. Germline assignment: CDR1 SEHNR and CDR2 FQNEAQ (reference sequence). The trim removed 3 bases at V and 4 bases at J, leaving 2 bases unmatched. The CDR3 sequence is 15 residues long. CDR3 nucleotide sequence: TGTGCCAGCAGCTTCCGGGACAGGGGGGCCAACGTCCTGACTTTC. Protein sequence: CASSFRDRGANVLTF.

This clonotype was recorded a few times. The rearrangement uses TRBV30 and TRBJ1-5, with D tentatively TRBD1 (6 bases). Per germline, CDR1 GTSNPN and CDR2 SVGIG (reference sequence). This CDR3 has 13 amino acids. With 2 bases removed from V and 4 bases from J, the gap between germline ends came to 9 bases. DNA of the CDR3: TGTGCCTGGAGTCCTCAGGGGAATCAGCCCCAGCATTTT. Translation gives CAWSPQGNQPQHF.

This clonotype was counted ten times or more. The rearrangement links TRBV7-3 to TRBJ1-1, with D possibly matching TRBD1 (6 bases). The CDR3 is 14 amino acids. Germline CDR1 SGHTA, CDR2 FQGTGA. The V end lost 1 base, the J end lost 4 bases, and 10 bases lay between the germline ends. DNA for the CDR3: TGTGCCAGCAGCTTAATGGGGGCGGTCACTGAAGCTTTCTTT. This translates into CASSLMGAVTEAFF.

The V gene is TRBV7-2, the J gene TRBJ1-6, with 9 positions matching TRBD1. Germline CDR1 SGHTA, CDR2 FQGNSA. The trim removed 2 bases at V and 10 bases at J, leaving 12 bases unmatched. This CDR3 region has 17 residues. The CDR3 DNA reads TGTGCCAGCAGCTTAACTATTGAACAGGGGGCTGGATCACCCCTCCACTTT. Its protein is CASSLTIEQGAGSPLHF.

V gene TRBV7-2 combines with J gene TRBJ2-7; the D is unclear. The CDR3 is 13 residues long. Germline values: CDR1 SGHTA, CDR2 FQGNSA. V lost 7 bases and J lost 3, with 13 bases in between. CDR3 in amino acids: CASMLTANYEQYF. Here the CDR3 DNA reads TGTGCCAGCATGCTAACAGCGAACTACGAGCAGTACTTC. Full variable domain (remainder filled in from reference TRBV7-2 and TRBJ2-7): GAGVSQSPSNKVTEKGKDVELRCDPISGHTALYWYRQSLGQGLEFLIYFQGNSAPDKSGLPSDRFSAERTGGSVSTLTIQRTQQEDSAVYLCASMLTANYEQYFGPGTRLTVT.

Comment on this clonotype: The junction and the germline gene differ at one end; a read error may be behind it. The CDR3 is CATSDPGGGPRHQLQHF. The CDR3 bases are TGTGCCACCAGTGACCCCGGGGGTGGCCCGCGGCATCAGCTCCAGCATTTT. This chain joins TRBV24-1 and TRBJ1-5, with a possible D match to TRBD1 (5 bases). From germline, CDR1 is KGHDR and CDR2 SFDVKD. This CDR3 spans 17 amino acids.

This clonotype has a count of ten or more. This chain links TRBV7-9 with TRBJ1-1; D is unresolved. Between the trimmed V and J ends, which lost 6 bases and 1 base, there was a span of 6 bases. The CDR3 spans 12 residues. CDR1 and CDR2 (germline): SEHNR, FQNEAQ (reference sequence). The DNA of the CDR3 is TGTGCCAGCAGAAAGGGGAACACTGAAGCTTTCTTT. It yields the protein CASRKGNTEAFF.

The genes are TRBV6-4 and TRBJ1-4; 8 nucleotides align to TRBD1. V gave up 6 bases and J gave up 4 bases; unmatched junction bases: 7. This CDR3 contains 15 residues. The germline V gene has CDR1 MRHNA and CDR2 SNTAGT. The CDR3: CASSPQGGLNEKLFF. CDR3 bases: TGTGCCAGCAGCCCACAGGGGGGGCTTAATGAAAAACTGTTTTTT.

In its sample, this clonotype was seen a few times. V gene TRBV29-1 combines with J gene TRBJ2-1, with 14 bases lining up with TRBD2. The CDR3 contains 17 residues. Germline V gene data show CDR1 as SQVTM and CDR2 as ANQGSEA. V lost 1 base to trimming and J lost 0 bases; unmatched junction nucleotides: 2. CDR3 sequence: CSVEGLAGGSSYNEQFF. In DNA, the CDR3 is TGCAGCGTTGAAGGACTAGCGGGAGGGAGCTCCTACAATGAGCAGTTCTTC.

This clonotype showed up many times. CDR3 residues: CASSRFNSPLHF. As DNA, the CDR3 is TGTGCCAGCAGCCGGTTTAATTCACCCCTCCACTTT. This sequence joins TRBV7-6 and TRBJ1-6; D gene uncertain. Trimming shortened V by 5 bases and J by 6 bases, and 5 bases separated the two germline ends. Germline assignment: CDR1 SGHVS and CDR2 FNYEAQ. The CDR3 runs 12 residues.